The entry below describes one TCR beta chain. As yet, its antigen is unknown. The donors, healthy adults who were HIV-negative, had experienced no recent acute infections or vaccinations. These data come from a study of shared clonotypes between healthy human individuals. Notes on the study in general: Sorted-subset sequencing, rarefaction showed, was incomplete despite large depth.

Germline V gene data show CDR1 as SGHAT and CDR2 as FQDESV (reference sequence). Trimming took 5 bases from V and 4 from J, leaving 14 bases between them. This CDR3 is built from 14 residues. Generated by immunoSEQ multiplex PCR, the TCRdb table keeps only in-frame clones and is missing some. Counted here are roughly 2.5 million clones, roughly 92% occurring once; the ten biggest clones make up more than 0.12%. This sequence originates from a man aged 18-30 years in good health. The V gene is TRBV11-1, the J gene TRBJ1-1; D not resolved. Input material: naive CD4+ T cells sorted from blood. The subset denotes: CD45RA+ positively selected. Written as DNA, the CDR3 is TGTGCCAGCAGCCCGGACGTGAAACCCACTGAAGCTTTCTTT. This translates into CASSPDVKPTEAFF.